This is a list of T cell receptor beta chains from one sample in a study of breast tumors, draining lymph nodes, adjacent tissues. TCRdb called the multiplex PCR reads again in MiXCR, with one record for every CDR3 protein. The sample contains about 14,000 distinct CDR3 sequences, roughly 52% of which appear only once. The sequencing input was tumor-adjacent breast tissue. These receptors originate from a female donor with breast cancer. Some clones in this sample may be carry-over from other donors' samples. The CDR3 runs from the conserved cysteine through the conserved F or W. The order of the fields is D gene, clone size, J gene, V gene, CDR3 protein, CDR3 DNA. A D gene is named only where the DNA matches it firmly. For some rows the clone size is stated as once, few or many, or as a class when expanded; others skip it.

d_gene: NA; abundance: NA; j_gene: TRBJ2-5; v_gene: TRBV7-2; CDR3aa: CASSVLLEAETQYF; CDR3nt: TGTGCCAGCAGCGTCCTTCTAGAGGCGGAGACCCAGTACTTC
d_gene: NA; abundance: NA; j_gene: TRBJ1-2; v_gene: TRBV10-3; CDR3aa: CAIRDNYGYTF; CDR3nt: TGTGCCATCCGGGACAACTATGGCTACACCTTC
d_gene: NA; abundance: large; j_gene: TRBJ1-3; v_gene: TRBV9; CDR3aa: CASSVPRRDFGNTIYF; CDR3nt: TGTGCCAGCAGCGTACCCCGCCGGGACTTTGGAAACACCATATATTTT
d_gene: TRBD1; abundance: NA; j_gene: TRBJ1-2; v_gene: TRBV7-2; CDR3aa: CASSPRTGNGYTF; CDR3nt: TGTGCCAGCAGCCCCCGGACAGGGAATGGCTACACCTTC
d_gene: TRBD2; abundance: NA; j_gene: TRBJ2-7; v_gene: TRBV20-1; CDR3aa: CSAYIAGGGAQYF; CDR3nt: TGCAGTGCTTACATAGCGGGAGGGGGGGCGCAGTACTTC
d_gene: NA; abundance: medium-sized; j_gene: TRBJ1-3; v_gene: TRBV7-6; CDR3aa: CASSLTGGGNTIYF; CDR3nt: TGTGCCAGCAGCTTAACAGGAGGAGGAAACACCATATATTTT
d_gene: NA; abundance: medium-sized; j_gene: TRBJ2-3; v_gene: TRBV29-1; CDR3aa: CSVALAASTDTQYF; CDR3nt: TGCAGCGTTGCCTTGGCGGCTAGCACAGATACGCAGTATTTT
d_gene: NA; abundance: many; j_gene: TRBJ2-2; v_gene: TRBV12-5; CDR3aa: CASGPKEPREFTGELFF; CDR3nt: TGTGCTAGTGGTCCGAAAGAACCTCGGGAGTTCACCGGGGAGCTGTTTTTT
d_gene: NA; abundance: NA; j_gene: TRBJ1-5; v_gene: TRBV4-3; CDR3aa: CASSQEIGWSNQPQHF; CDR3nt: TGCGCCAGCAGCCAAGAAATCGGATGGAGCAATCAGCCCCAGCATTTT
d_gene: NA; abundance: medium-sized; j_gene: TRBJ1-6; v_gene: TRBV7-2; CDR3aa: CASSLGRSPLHF; CDR3nt: TGTGCCAGCAGCTTAGGGAGGTCACCCCTCCACTTT
d_gene: TRBD1; abundance: NA; j_gene: TRBJ1-2; v_gene: TRBV6-5; CDR3aa: CASSYSTGGSYGYTF; CDR3nt: TGTGCCAGCAGTTACTCAACAGGGGGCAGCTATGGCTACACCTTC
d_gene: NA; abundance: NA; j_gene: TRBJ2-5; v_gene: TRBV6-5; CDR3aa: CASSGGSKGTQYF; CDR3nt: TGTGCCAGCAGTGGCGGCAGCAAGGGGACCCAGTACTTC
d_gene: NA; abundance: medium-sized; j_gene: TRBJ2-5; v_gene: TRBV10-3; CDR3aa: CAISESGGAAQETQYF; CDR3nt: TGTGCCATCAGTGAGTCGGGGGGGGCCGCACAAGAGACCCAGTACTTC
d_gene: TRBD2; abundance: once; j_gene: TRBJ2-2; v_gene: TRBV5-5; CDR3aa: CASSPRGLAGTGELFF; CDR3nt: TGTGCCAGCAGCCCGAGGGGACTAGCGGGGACCGGGGAGCTGTTTTTT
d_gene: NA; abundance: medium-sized; j_gene: TRBJ2-7; v_gene: TRBV7-8; CDR3aa: CASSPLGLGPYEQYF; CDR3nt: TGTGCCAGCAGCCCACTAGGGCTAGGTCCCTACGAGCAGTACTTC
d_gene: TRBD2; abundance: NA; j_gene: TRBJ2-3; v_gene: TRBV5-4; CDR3aa: CASSLPGRAEDTQYF; CDR3nt: TGTGCCAGCAGCTTGCCCGGGAGGGCCGAAGATACGCAGTATTTT
d_gene: TRBD1; abundance: medium-sized; j_gene: TRBJ2-7; v_gene: TRBV15; CDR3aa: CATSRDRPGQGGEQYF; CDR3nt: TGTGCCACCAGCAGAGATCGACCGGGACAGGGCGGCGAGCAGTACTTC
d_gene: TRBD1; abundance: NA; j_gene: TRBJ1-5; v_gene: TRBV19; CDR3aa: CASSSDRESNQPQHF; CDR3nt: TGTGCCAGTAGTTCGGACAGGGAGAGCAATCAGCCCCAGCATTTT
d_gene: TRBD1; abundance: NA; j_gene: TRBJ2-2; v_gene: TRBV5-1; CDR3aa: CASKGGTGSAGELFF; CDR3nt: TGCGCCAGCAAGGGAGGGACAGGGAGCGCCGGGGAGCTGTTTTTT
d_gene: NA; abundance: NA; j_gene: TRBJ1-4; v_gene: TRBV19; CDR3aa: CASRLDSTTNEKLFF; CDR3nt: TGTGCCAGTAGGCTTGACAGCACAACTAATGAAAAACTGTTTTTT
d_gene: NA; abundance: medium-sized; j_gene: TRBJ2-7; v_gene: TRBV25-1; CDR3aa: CASSEWISGPKGYEQYF; CDR3nt: TGTGCCAGCAGTGAATGGATTTCGGGACCGAAAGGCTACGAGCAGTACTTC
d_gene: NA; abundance: once; j_gene: TRBJ2-2; v_gene: TRBV19; CDR3aa: CASSIGSSGTGELFF; CDR3nt: TGTGCCAGTAGTATTGGGTCTTCAGGGACCGGGGAGCTGTTTTTT
d_gene: NA; abundance: many; j_gene: TRBJ2-2; v_gene: TRBV19; CDR3aa: CASSPRGKPHTGELFF; CDR3nt: TGTGCCAGTAGTCCCAGGGGTAAGCCGCACACCGGGGAGCTGTTTTTT
d_gene: NA; abundance: few; j_gene: TRBJ2-5; v_gene: TRBV25-1; CDR3aa: CASSGPEANQETQYF; CDR3nt: TGTGCCAGCAGTGGCCCGGAGGCTAATCAAGAGACCCAGTACTTC
d_gene: NA; abundance: NA; j_gene: TRBJ2-3; v_gene: TRBV7-2; CDR3aa: CASSSETYTQYF; CDR3nt: TGTGCCAGCAGCTCGGAAACATATACGCAGTATTTT
d_gene: NA; abundance: many; j_gene: TRBJ2-1; v_gene: TRBV12-3/TRBV12-4; CDR3aa: CASSPTPGTRGGSEQFF; CDR3nt: TGTGCCAGCAGTCCCACCCCCGGGACTAGAGGGGGCTCTGAGCAGTTCTTC
d_gene: TRBD2; abundance: NA; j_gene: TRBJ2-1; v_gene: TRBV24-1; CDR3aa: CATSDFLAGGSEQFF; CDR3nt: TGTGCCACCAGTGATTTTCTAGCGGGAGGCAGTGAGCAGTTCTTC
d_gene: NA; abundance: medium-sized; j_gene: TRBJ2-5; v_gene: TRBV9; CDR3aa: CASSVAELRQETQYF; CDR3nt: TGTGCCAGCAGCGTAGCTGAGTTGAGGCAAGAGACCCAGTACTTC
d_gene: NA; abundance: NA; j_gene: TRBJ2-2; v_gene: TRBV6-6; CDR3aa: CASSQLGSVGGVSTGELFF; CDR3nt: TGTGCCAGCAGCCAACTCGGGTCCGTGGGGGGAGTTAGCACCGGGGAGCTGTTTTTT
d_gene: TRBD2; abundance: NA; j_gene: TRBJ2-1; v_gene: TRBV25-1; CDR3aa: CASSLAGDINEQFF; CDR3nt: TGTGCCAGCAGTCTAGCGGGAGACATCAATGAGCAGTTCTTC
d_gene: TRBD2; abundance: NA; j_gene: TRBJ2-3; v_gene: TRBV24-1; CDR3aa: CATSDYLAGGSTDTQYF; CDR3nt: TGTGCCACCAGTGACTACCTAGCGGGAGGGAGCACAGATACGCAGTATTTT
d_gene: NA; abundance: NA; j_gene: TRBJ1-4; v_gene: TRBV19; CDR3aa: CASSNPSDRSPEKLFF; CDR3nt: TGTGCCAGTAGTAACCCCTCTGACAGGTCCCCAGAAAAACTGTTTTTT
d_gene: NA; abundance: NA; j_gene: TRBJ1-2; v_gene: TRBV6-4; CDR3aa: CASSEDPGQTYGYTF; CDR3nt: TGTGCCAGCAGTGAGGATCCGGGTCAAACCTATGGCTACACCTTC
d_gene: TRBD1; abundance: few; j_gene: TRBJ1-6; v_gene: TRBV25-1; CDR3aa: CASTRDSGSPLHF; CDR3nt: TGTGCCAGCACCCGGGACAGTGGTTCACCCCTCCACTTT
d_gene: NA; abundance: NA; j_gene: TRBJ1-5; v_gene: TRBV10-3; CDR3aa: CAISDAELGQPQHF; CDR3nt: TGTGCCATCAGTGATGCGGAGTTGGGGCAGCCCCAGCATTTT
d_gene: TRBD2; abundance: NA; j_gene: TRBJ2-3; v_gene: TRBV20-1; CDR3aa: CSAYIAGAGSTDTQYF; CDR3nt: TGCAGTGCTTACATAGCGGGAGCGGGGAGCACAGATACGCAGTATTTT
d_gene: NA; abundance: NA; j_gene: TRBJ1-2; v_gene: TRBV29-1; CDR3aa: CSVRDAYGYTF; CDR3nt: TGCAGCGTGAGAGACGCCTATGGCTACACCTTC
d_gene: NA; abundance: NA; j_gene: TRBJ2-7; v_gene: TRBV7-9; CDR3aa: CASSPLGGEQYF; CDR3nt: TGTGCCAGCAGCCCACTAGGGGGCGAGCAGTACTTC
d_gene: NA; abundance: once; j_gene: TRBJ2-1; v_gene: TRBV7-2; CDR3aa: CASSLVDPRNNEQFF; CDR3nt: TGTGCCAGCAGCTTAGTAGACCCTAGAAACAATGAGCAGTTCTTC
d_gene: TRBD1; abundance: NA; j_gene: TRBJ1-2; v_gene: TRBV28; CDR3aa: CASSIQGGYGYTF; CDR3nt: TGTGCCAGCAGTATACAGGGGGGTTATGGCTACACCTTC
d_gene: NA; abundance: NA; j_gene: TRBJ2-7; v_gene: TRBV5-4; CDR3aa: CTSSPAASYEQYF; CDR3nt: TGTACCAGCAGTCCAGCGGCCTCCTACGAGCAGTACTTC
d_gene: NA; abundance: NA; j_gene: TRBJ2-3; v_gene: TRBV7-2; CDR3aa: CASSLMYTDTQYF; CDR3nt: TGTGCCAGCAGCTTAATGTACACAGATACGCAGTATTTT
d_gene: NA; abundance: NA; j_gene: TRBJ1-2; v_gene: TRBV7-2; CDR3aa: CASSLDRAPNYGYPF; CDR3nt: TGTGCCAGCAGCTTAGATCGGGCTCCTAACTATGGCTACCCCTTC
d_gene: TRBD1; abundance: NA; j_gene: TRBJ1-2; v_gene: TRBV20-1; CDR3aa: CSAQEGRQGWGYTF; CDR3nt: TGCAGTGCCCAAGAGGGTAGACAGGGATGGGGCTACACCTTC
d_gene: NA; abundance: NA; j_gene: TRBJ1-5; v_gene: TRBV10-3; CDR3aa: CAISESRGALDNQPQHF; CDR3nt: TGTGCCATCAGTGAGTCACGAGGGGCCCTAGACAATCAGCCCCAGCATTTT
d_gene: TRBD2; abundance: NA; j_gene: TRBJ2-7; v_gene: TRBV11-3; CDR3aa: CASSPFTSGRRNEQYF; CDR3nt: TGTGCCAGCAGCCCCTTTACTAGCGGGCGAAGGAACGAGCAGTACTTC
d_gene: NA; abundance: NA; j_gene: TRBJ1-4; v_gene: TRBV13; CDR3aa: CASSFGQGRAKLFF; CDR3nt: TGTGCCAGCAGCTTTGGGCAGGGGAGGGCAAAACTGTTTTTT
d_gene: NA; abundance: NA; j_gene: TRBJ1-3; v_gene: TRBV29-1; CDR3aa: CSVDAGGGGNTTYF; CDR3nt: TGCAGCGTTGATGCGGGGGGGGGCGGAAACACCACATATTTT
d_gene: TRBD2; abundance: once; j_gene: TRBJ2-7; v_gene: TRBV20-1; CDR3aa: CSAWTSGISASSYEQYF; CDR3nt: TGCAGTGCTTGGACTAGCGGGATTTCGGCGAGCTCCTACGAGCAGTACTTC
d_gene: NA; abundance: many; j_gene: TRBJ1-1; v_gene: TRBV10-2; CDR3aa: CASGSDNPAFF; CDR3nt: TGCGCCAGCGGATCGGACAACCCTGCTTTCTTT
d_gene: TRBD1; abundance: many; j_gene: TRBJ2-1; v_gene: TRBV4-1; CDR3aa: CASSQVGGPNEQFF; CDR3nt: TGCGCCAGCAGCCAAGTAGGGGGCCCCAATGAGCAGTTCTTC